This entry is about one T cell receptor beta chain. The sample belongs to a study of cytomegalovirus exposure and HLA in healthy donors. PCR was performed using 60 Vbeta and 13 Jbeta primers. Sequencing was performed with immunoSEQ multiplex PCR; in TCRdb, only in-frame clones are kept and a portion is missing. The sample lists roughly 76,000 clones, 86% occurring once. In germline, CDR1 is SGHRS, CDR2 YFSETQ. There are 16 residues in the CDR3. The J segment lost 3 bases and the V segment lost 6 bases, leaving 10 bases of the junction unmatched. This chain links TRBV5-1 with TRBJ2-3; TRBD2 aligns across 10 bases. Sequencing used PBMCs. This clonotype was sampled from a woman in her twenties or thirties in good health and CMV-seronegative. CDR3 DNA: TGCGCCAGCAAAAACGGACTAGCGGAGGGGACAGATACGCAGTATTTT. Its translation: CASKNGLAEGTDTQYF.